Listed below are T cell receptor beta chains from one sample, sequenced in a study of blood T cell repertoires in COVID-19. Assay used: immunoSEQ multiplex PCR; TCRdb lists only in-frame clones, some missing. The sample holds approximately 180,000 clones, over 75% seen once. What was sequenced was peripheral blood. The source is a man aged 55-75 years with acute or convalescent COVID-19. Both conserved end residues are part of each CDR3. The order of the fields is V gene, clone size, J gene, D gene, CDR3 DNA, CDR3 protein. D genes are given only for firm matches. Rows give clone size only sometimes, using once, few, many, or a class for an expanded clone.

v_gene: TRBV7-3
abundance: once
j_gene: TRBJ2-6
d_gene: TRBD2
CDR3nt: TGTGCCAGCAGCTCAGGGACTAGAACTGGGGCCAACGTCCTGACTTTC
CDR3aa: CASSSGTRTGANVLTF

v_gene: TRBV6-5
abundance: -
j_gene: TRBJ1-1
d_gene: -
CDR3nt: TGTGCCAGCAGTTACTCGGCCCTTCAAACTGAAGCTTTCTTT
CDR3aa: CASSYSALQTEAFF

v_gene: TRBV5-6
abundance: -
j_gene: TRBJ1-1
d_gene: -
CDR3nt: TGTGCCAGCAGCCCCCCCGGGGTTGTGGACACTGAAGCTTTCTTT
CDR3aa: CASSPPGVVDTEAFF

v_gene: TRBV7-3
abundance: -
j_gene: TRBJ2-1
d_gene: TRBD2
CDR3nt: TGTGCCAGCAGCTTAATGGGGGGGGGTGAGCAGTTCTTC
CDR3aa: CASSLMGGGEQFF

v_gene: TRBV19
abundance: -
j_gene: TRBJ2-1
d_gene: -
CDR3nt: TGTGCCAGCTCTAGAGACAGCGAACCCTACAATGAGCAGTTCTTC
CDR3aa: CASSRDSEPYNEQFF

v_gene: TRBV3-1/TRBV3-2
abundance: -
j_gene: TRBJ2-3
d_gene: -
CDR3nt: TGTGCCAGCAGTAGCCCGGGGGATACGCAGTATTTT
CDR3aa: CASSSPGDTQYF

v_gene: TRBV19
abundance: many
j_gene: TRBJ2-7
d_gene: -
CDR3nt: TGTGCCAGTAGCAGGGCGGGACGGCACTCTAATGAGCAGTACTTC
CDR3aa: CASSRAGRHSNEQYF

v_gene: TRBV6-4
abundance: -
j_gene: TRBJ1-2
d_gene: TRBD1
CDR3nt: TGTGCCACCCTTCCACCCCGCTCCCGGACAGGGGGCGCAGAATATGGCTACACCTTC
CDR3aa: CATLPPRSRTGGAEYGYTF

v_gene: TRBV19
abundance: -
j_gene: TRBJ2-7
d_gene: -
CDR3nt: TGTGCCAGTAGTATACCCAGGGAGTGCAGGGCGCCGTCCGGGGGGTACTTC
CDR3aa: CASSIPRECRAPSGGYF

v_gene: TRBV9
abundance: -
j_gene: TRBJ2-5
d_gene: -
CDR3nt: TGTGCCAGCAGCGTAGTAGGAGGACGGGAGCACCCTCAAGAGACCCAGTACTTC
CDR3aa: CASSVVGGREHPQETQYF

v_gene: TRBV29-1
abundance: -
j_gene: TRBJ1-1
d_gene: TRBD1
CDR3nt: TGCAGCGTTTGGACAGGGGAATACTTCTCTGAAGCTTTCTTT
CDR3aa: CSVWTGEYFSEAFF

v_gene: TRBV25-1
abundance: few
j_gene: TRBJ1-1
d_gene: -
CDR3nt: TGTGCCAGCAGTAAACCCGTTTGGGCGTTCACTGAAGCTTTCTTT
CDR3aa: CASSKPVWAFTEAFF

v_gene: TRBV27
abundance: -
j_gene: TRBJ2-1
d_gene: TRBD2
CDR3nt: TGTGCCAGCAGTTCTAGCGGGAGATACAATGAGCAGTTCTTC
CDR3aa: CASSSSGRYNEQFF

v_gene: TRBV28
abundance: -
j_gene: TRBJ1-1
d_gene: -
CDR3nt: TGTGCCAGCAACCGGGGGACTGAAGCTTTCTTT
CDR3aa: CASNRGTEAFF

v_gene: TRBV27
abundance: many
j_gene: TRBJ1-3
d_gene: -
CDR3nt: TGTGCCAGCAGATCAGGGTCGGCTGGAAACACCATATATTTT
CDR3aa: CASRSGSAGNTIYF

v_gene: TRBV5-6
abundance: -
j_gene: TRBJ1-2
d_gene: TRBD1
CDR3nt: TGTGCCAGCAGCCGACAGGGGGTAAACAGCTATGGCTACACCTTC
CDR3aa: CASSRQGVNSYGYTF

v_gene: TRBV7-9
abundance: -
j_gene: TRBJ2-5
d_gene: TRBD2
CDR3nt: TGTGCCAGCAGCTCCGGGACTAGCGGGAGCAAAGAGACCCAGTACTTC
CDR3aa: CASSSGTSGSKETQYF

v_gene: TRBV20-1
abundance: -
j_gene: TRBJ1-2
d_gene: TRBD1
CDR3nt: TGCAGTGCTAGTAGGGGGGGACAGGGTGATGGCTACACCTTC
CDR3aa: CSASRGGQGDGYTF

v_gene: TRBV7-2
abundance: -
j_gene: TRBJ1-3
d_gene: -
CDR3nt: TGTGCCAGCAGCTTAGCTGGAGCTTCGTCTGGAAACACCATATATTTT
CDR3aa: CASSLAGASSGNTIYF

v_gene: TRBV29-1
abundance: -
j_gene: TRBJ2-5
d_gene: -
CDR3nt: TGCAGCGGGTCTACGGAGACCCAGTACTTC
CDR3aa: CSGSTETQYF

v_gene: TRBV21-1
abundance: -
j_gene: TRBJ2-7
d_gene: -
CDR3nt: TGTGCCAGCAGCCCCTGGACTAGCGGGGGCCCCGACGAGCAGTACTTC
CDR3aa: CASSPWTSGGPDEQYF

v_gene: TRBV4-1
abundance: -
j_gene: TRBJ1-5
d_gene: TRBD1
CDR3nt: TGCGCCAGCAGCCCGGGGGACAGGGCCATCGAGCCCCAGCATTTT
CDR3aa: CASSPGDRAIEPQHF

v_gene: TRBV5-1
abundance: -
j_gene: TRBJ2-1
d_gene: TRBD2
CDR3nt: TGCGCCAGCAGCTTCCTAGCGGGAGCGGCTGAGCAGTTCTTC
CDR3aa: CASSFLAGAAEQFF

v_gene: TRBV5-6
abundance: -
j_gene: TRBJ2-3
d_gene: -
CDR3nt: TGTGCCAGCAGCTTGGACAGGGTGGATACGCAGTATTTT
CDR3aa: CASSLDRVDTQYF

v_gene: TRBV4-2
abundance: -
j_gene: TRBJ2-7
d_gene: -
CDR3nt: TGTGCCAGCAGCCAAGATCTAGGGAGCTACGAGCAGTACTTC
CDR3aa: CASSQDLGSYEQYF

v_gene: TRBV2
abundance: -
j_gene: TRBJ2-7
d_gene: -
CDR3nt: TGTGCCAGCAGTGATGATATCCGGGACACAGAGAGTGAGCAGTACTTC
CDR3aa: CASSDDIRDTESEQYF

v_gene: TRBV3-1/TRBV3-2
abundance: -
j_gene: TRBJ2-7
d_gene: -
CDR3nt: TGTGCCAGCAGCCTTAGCGGAAAGTCCTACGAGCAGTACTTC
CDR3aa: CASSLSGKSYEQYF

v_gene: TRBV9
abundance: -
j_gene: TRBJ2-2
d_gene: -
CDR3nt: TGTGCCAGCAGCGTCGACACCGGGGAGCTGTTTTTT
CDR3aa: CASSVDTGELFF

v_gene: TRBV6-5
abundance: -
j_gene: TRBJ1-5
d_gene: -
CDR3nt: TGTGCCAGCAAGGCCGGGTATAGCAATCAGCCCCAGCATTTT
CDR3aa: CASKAGYSNQPQHF

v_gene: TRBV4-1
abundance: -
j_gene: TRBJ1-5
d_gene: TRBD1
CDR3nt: TGCGCCAGCAGCCATGGGGACAGGGTCAATCAGCCCCAGCATTTT
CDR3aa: CASSHGDRVNQPQHF

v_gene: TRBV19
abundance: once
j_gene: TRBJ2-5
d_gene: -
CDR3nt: TGTGCCAGTAGTATGAAGGGGTACGAGGAGACCCAGTACTTC
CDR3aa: CASSMKGYEETQYF

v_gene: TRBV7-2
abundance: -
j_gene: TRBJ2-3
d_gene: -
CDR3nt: TGTGCCAGCAGCTTCAGGAGGGCCCTGGGTACAGATACGCAGTATTTT
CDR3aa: CASSFRRALGTDTQYF

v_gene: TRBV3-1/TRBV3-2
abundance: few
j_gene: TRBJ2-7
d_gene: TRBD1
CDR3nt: TGTGCCAGCAGCCTAAGGGGGCACGAGCAGTACTTC
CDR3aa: CASSLRGHEQYF

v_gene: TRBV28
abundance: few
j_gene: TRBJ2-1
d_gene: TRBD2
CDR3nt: TGTGCCAGCAGTCGTAGCGGGAGGGCCAATGATGAGCAGTTCTTC
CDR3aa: CASSRSGRANDEQFF

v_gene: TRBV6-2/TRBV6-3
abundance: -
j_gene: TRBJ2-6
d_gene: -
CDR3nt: TGTGCCAGCAGTTTTGTGCGAGGGGCCAACGTCCTGACTTTC
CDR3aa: CASSFVRGANVLTF

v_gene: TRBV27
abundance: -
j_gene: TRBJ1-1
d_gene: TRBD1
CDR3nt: TGTGCCAGCAGTTTTGGACAGGGCCAGGCTGAAGCTTTCTTT
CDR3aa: CASSFGQGQAEAFF

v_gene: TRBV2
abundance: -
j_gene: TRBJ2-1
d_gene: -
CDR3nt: TGTGCCAGCAGTGCACGCCCCGGTGGGCAAAATGAGCAGTTCTTC
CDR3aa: CASSARPGGQNEQFF

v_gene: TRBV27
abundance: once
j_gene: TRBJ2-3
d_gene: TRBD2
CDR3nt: TGTGCCAGCGAGCCCCTAGCGGGAACTAGCACAGATACGCAGTATTTT
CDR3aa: CASEPLAGTSTDTQYF

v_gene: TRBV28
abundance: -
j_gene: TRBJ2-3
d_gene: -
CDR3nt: TGTGCCAGCAGGGGCGGAGGTAGCCTCGCAGATACGCAGTATTTT
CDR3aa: CASRGGGSLADTQYF

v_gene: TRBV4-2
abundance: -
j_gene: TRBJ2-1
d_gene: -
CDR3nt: TGTGCCAGCAGCCAAGAAGGAGGCCCCAATGAGCAGTTCTTC
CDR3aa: CASSQEGGPNEQFF

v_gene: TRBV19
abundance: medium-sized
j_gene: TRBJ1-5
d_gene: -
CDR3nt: TGTGCCAGTAGCCCCAGGGTAGGGGCCAATCAGCCCCAGCATTTT
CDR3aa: CASSPRVGANQPQHF

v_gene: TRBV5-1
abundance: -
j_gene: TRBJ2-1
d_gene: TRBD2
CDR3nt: TGCGCCAGCAGCGTGACTAGCGGCCGAGGGTTGGAGCAGTTCTTC
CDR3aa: CASSVTSGRGLEQFF

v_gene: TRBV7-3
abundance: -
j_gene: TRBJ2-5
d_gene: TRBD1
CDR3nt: TGTGCCAGCAGCCTCACAGGGGGCCGGGGGGAGACCCAGTACTTC
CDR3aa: CASSLTGGRGETQYF

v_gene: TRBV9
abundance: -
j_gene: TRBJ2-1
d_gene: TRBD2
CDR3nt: TGTGCCAGCAGCGTTTCTAGCGGGAGTAAGTCCTACAATGAGCAGTTCTTC
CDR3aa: CASSVSSGSKSYNEQFF

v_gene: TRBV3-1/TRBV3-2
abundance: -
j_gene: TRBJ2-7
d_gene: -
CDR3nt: TGTGCCAGCAGCCAAGAATTGAGCAGGGGTGGCGAGCAGTACTTC
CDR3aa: CASSQELSRGGEQYF

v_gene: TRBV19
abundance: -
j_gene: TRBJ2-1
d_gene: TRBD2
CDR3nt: TGTGCCAGTAGTATAGGACTAGCCTATGAGCAGTTCTTC
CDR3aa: CASSIGLAYEQFF

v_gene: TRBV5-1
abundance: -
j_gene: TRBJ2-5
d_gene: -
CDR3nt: TGCGCCAGCAGCCCAAGGGGGCAAGAGACCCAGTACTTC
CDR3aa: CASSPRGQETQYF

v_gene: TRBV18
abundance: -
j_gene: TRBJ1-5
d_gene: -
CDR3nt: TGTGCCAGCTCACAGGGGAATAGCAATCAGCCCCAGCATTTT
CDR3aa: CASSQGNSNQPQHF

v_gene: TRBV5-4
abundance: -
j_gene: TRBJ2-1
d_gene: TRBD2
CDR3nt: TGTGCCAGCAGCCGCCCCTTAGCGGGTTACAATGAGCAGTTCTTC
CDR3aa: CASSRPLAGYNEQFF

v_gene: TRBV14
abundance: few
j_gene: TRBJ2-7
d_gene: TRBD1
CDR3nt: TGTGCCAGCAGCCGGGGACAGGGCCCCTACGAGCAGTACTTC
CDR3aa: CASSRGQGPYEQYF

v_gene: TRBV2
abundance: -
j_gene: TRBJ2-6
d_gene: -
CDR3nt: TGTGCCAGCAGCGCCACGCCAGGTCGGGGGTCCCTCTCTGGGGCCAACGTCCTGACTTTC
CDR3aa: CASSATPGRGSLSGANVLTF

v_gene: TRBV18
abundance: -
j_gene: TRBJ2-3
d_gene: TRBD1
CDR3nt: TGTGCCAGCTCACCAATGACAGGGACAGATACGCAGTATTTT
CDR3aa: CASSPMTGTDTQYF

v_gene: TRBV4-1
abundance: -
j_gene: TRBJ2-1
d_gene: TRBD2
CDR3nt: TGCGCCAGCAGCCAGGGACTAGCGAGAAACTCCTACAATGAGCAGTTCTTC
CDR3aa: CASSQGLARNSYNEQFF

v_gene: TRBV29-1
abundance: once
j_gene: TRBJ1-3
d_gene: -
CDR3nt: TGCAGCGTTGAAGAAGACCAGGGTCCTGGAAACACCATATATTTT
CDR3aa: CSVEEDQGPGNTIYF

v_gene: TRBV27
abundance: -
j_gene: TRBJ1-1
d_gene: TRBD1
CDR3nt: TGTGCCAGCAGTCCTTACCGGGGACAGGGGGCCACTGAAGCTTTCTTT
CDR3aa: CASSPYRGQGATEAFF

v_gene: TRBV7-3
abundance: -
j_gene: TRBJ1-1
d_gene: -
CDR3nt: TGTGCCAGCAGCTTAGAGATGAACACTGAAGCTTTCTTT
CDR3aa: CASSLEMNTEAFF

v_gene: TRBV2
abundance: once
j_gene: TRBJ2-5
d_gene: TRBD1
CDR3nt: TGTGCCAGCCGGGGCGGGACAGGGGTTTCAGAGACCCAGTACTTC
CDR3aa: CASRGGTGVSETQYF

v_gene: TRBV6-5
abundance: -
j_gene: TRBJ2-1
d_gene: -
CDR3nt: TGTGCCAGCAGAACCGGGACTCGCGAGCGGCAGTTCTTC
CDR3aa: CASRTGTRERQFF

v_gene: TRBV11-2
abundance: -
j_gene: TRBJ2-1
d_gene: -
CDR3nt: TGTGCCAGCAGCTTGCTGCGGGACAGTGTGTCAAATGAGCAGTTCTTC
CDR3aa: CASSLLRDSVSNEQFF